The 2 T cell receptor beta chains reported below all come from one sample, sequenced in a study of T cell repertoires in cytomegalovirus infection. Using its own MiXCR run on the reads, TCRdb lists one record per CDR3 protein. This table holds under 300,000 distinct CDR3 sequences, more than 9% found once. Sequenced material: PBMCs. The origin of the receptors is a human donor in good health (CMV status not recorded). Some clones in this sample may be carry-over from other donors' samples.

The rearrangement links TRBV7-9 to TRBJ2-3; weak D call: TRBD2 (7 bases). Looked up from germline, CDR1 is SEHNR and CDR2 is FQNEAQ (reference sequence). The germline V and J ends were trimmed by 11 bases and 3 bases, with 18 bases remaining between them. CDR3 size: 14 residues. The CDR3 spells CAGEAGAATDTQYF. As DNA, the CDR3 is TGTGCCGGGGAGGCGGGGGCGGCGACAGATACGCAGTATTTT.

This CDR3 is CASSQDGQDSPLHF. The CDR3 nucleotides are TGTGCCAGCAGCCAAGATGGGCAGGATTCACCCCTCCACTTT. The rearrangement joins TRBV3-1 to TRBJ1-6; D is ambiguous. Trimming took off 0 bases at V and 8 bases at J, with 8 bases between the two ends. The CDR3 has 14 residues. CDR1 LGHDT and CDR2 YNNKEL come from the germline V gene (reference sequence).